In its sample, the clone carrying this T cell receptor (beta chain) was seen a few times. What it binds is unknown. This CDR3 contains 15 residues. After removal of 0 bases from V and 1 base from J, the junction contained 6 bases not matched to a gene. Germline assignment: CDR1 DFQATT and CDR2 SNEGSKA (reference sequence). This sample is part of a study of response to subunit inactivated influenza vaccine. Study findings and constraints: That few new T cells are recruited by each seasonal influenza vaccination was the authors' suggestion.

MiXCR, run by TCRdb on the RT-PCR reads, gives a single entry per CDR3 protein. The sample includes roughly 760,000 distinct CDR3 sequences, around 21% seen only once; the top ten take about 9.4%. The source of this sequence is a man aged 45-65 years who received an inactivated influenza vaccine. This sequence joins TRBV20-1 and TRBJ2-7; 7 nucleotides align to TRBD1. Sequencing used PBMCs from blood, obtained 5 to 6 days after vaccination. The CDR3 loop is CSARDEPGQSYEQYF. DNA of the CDR3: TGCAGTGCTAGAGATGAGCCGGGACAGTCCTACGAGCAGTACTTC.